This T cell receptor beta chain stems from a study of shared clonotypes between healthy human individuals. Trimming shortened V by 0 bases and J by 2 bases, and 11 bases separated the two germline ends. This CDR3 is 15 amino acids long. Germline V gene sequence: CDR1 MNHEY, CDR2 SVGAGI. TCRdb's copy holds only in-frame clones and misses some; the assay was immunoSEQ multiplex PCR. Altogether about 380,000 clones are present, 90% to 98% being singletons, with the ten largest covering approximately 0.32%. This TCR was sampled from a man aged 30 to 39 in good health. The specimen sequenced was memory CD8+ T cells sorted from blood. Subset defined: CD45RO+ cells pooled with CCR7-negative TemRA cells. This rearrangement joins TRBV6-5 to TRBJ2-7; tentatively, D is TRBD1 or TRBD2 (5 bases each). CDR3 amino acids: CASSYSGTATYEQYF. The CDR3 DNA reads TGTGCCAGCAGTTACTCAGGGACGGCCACCTACGAGCAGTACTTC.